The next 22 T cell receptor beta chains were all read from a single sample in a study of blood T cell repertoires in COVID-19. Profiling relied on immunoSEQ multiplex PCR, and the TCRdb table lists in-frame clones only, not all of them. This table has some 150,000 clones, approximately 80% appearing once. The sample consisted of peripheral blood. Receptors were obtained from a human donor with acute or convalescent COVID-19. The donor label of this sample is uncertain.

CDR3 bases: TGTGCCCCGTCGGGGGACGAGCAGTACGTC. This encodes CAPSGDEQYV. This chain uses TRBV6-4 with TRBJ2-7; D perhaps matches TRBD2 (6 bases). The V end lost 11 bases, the J end lost 5 bases, and 10 bases lay between the germline ends. The germline V gene has CDR1 MRHNA and CDR2 SNTAGT. This CDR3 is built from 10 residues.

The chain links TRBV15 to TRBJ1-5, with D possibly being TRBD1 (5 bases). The CDR3 is 16 amino acids. The germline CDR1 and CDR2 sequences are LNHNV and YYDKDF (reference sequence). Trimming pared 1 base from V and 2 bases from J, leaving 12 bases between. The CDR3 coding sequence is TGTGCCACCAGCAGAGGAAGGGGTTTGCGCAATCAGCCCCAGCATTTT. Its translation is CATSRGRGLRNQPQHF.

This clone was picked up a small number of times. This chain links TRBV2 with TRBJ1-4, with 9 positions matching TRBD1. This CDR3 has 14 amino acids. CDR1 is SNHLY and CDR2 is FYNNEI in the germline V gene. Unmatched junction bases numbered 1, after V lost 5 bases and J lost 3 bases. In nucleotides, the CDR3 is TGTGCCAGCAGTCGGACAGGGGCTAATGAAAAACTGTTTTTT. This sequence encodes CASSRTGANEKLFF.

The V call is TRBV24-1, the J call TRBJ2-3; 9 bases are a match to TRBD1. The V segment lost 7 bases and the J segment 2 bases; nucleotides outside the gene matches: 3. Germline V gene lookup returns CDR1 KGHDR and CDR2 SFDVKD. The CDR3 is 14 residues long. The CDR3 protein is CATRGDRDTDTQYF. CDR3 nucleotides: TGTGCCACCAGGGGGGACAGGGACACAGATACGCAGTATTTT.

The CDR3 spells CASSPPRGRTNEKLFF. CDR3 nucleotide sequence: TGTGCCAGCTCACCACCTAGGGGGAGAACTAATGAAAAACTGTTTTTT. The rearrangement uses TRBV18 and TRBJ1-4; D is possibly TRBD1 (6 bases). The CDR3 runs to 16 residues. The germline V gene has CDR1 KGHSH and CDR2 LQKENI. Trimming took off 0 bases at V and 1 base at J, with 9 bases between the two ends.

The chain carries TRBV5-1 and TRBJ1-1; D ambiguous. Germline CDR1 SGHRS, CDR2 YFSETQ. With 4 bases removed from V and 4 bases from J, the gap between germline ends came to 17 bases. The CDR3 is made up of 15 amino acids. This chain's CDR3 is CASSVTRREGTEAFF. The CDR3 DNA reads as TGCGCCAGCAGCGTGACCCGGAGGGAGGGCACTGAAGCTTTCTTT.

The J gene is TRBJ1-4, the V gene TRBV11-2, with D tentatively TRBD1 (6 bases). The V end lost 1 base, the J end lost 7 bases, and 16 bases lay between the germline ends. The CDR3 has 16 residues. Germline-derived CDR1 and CDR2 are SGHAT and FQNNGV. Here the CDR3 reads CASSLGGGARFEKLFF. CDR3 sequence (DNA): TGTGCCAGCAGCTTAGGCGGGGGGGCGCGGTTTGAAAAACTGTTTTTT.

This clone has just a few counts. A junction end diverges from the germline sequence, so it may reflect a read error. The rearrangement uses TRBV27 and TRBJ1-1; weak D call: TRBD1 (6 bases). The CDR3 has 13 residues. From germline, CDR1 is MNHEY and CDR2 SMNVEV (reference sequence). CDR3 residues: CASMRTVNAEAFF. The CDR3 bases are TGTGCCAGCATGAGGACAGTGAACGCTGAAGCTTTCTTT.

The genes are TRBV3-1 (or the pseudogene TRBV3-2) and TRBJ1-2; possible D gene TRBD1, 6 bases. The CDR3 extends over 14 amino acids. V was clipped by 2 bases and J by 6 bases, with 13 bases between them. CDR1 LGHDT and CDR2 YNNKEL come from the germline V gene (reference sequence). DNA for the CDR3: TGTGCCAGCAGCCAAAGGACAGCGTTCGATGGCTACACCTTC. It codes for CASSQRTAFDGYTF.

This clone was counted only a few times. This chain connects TRBV30 to TRBJ1-6; D is uncertain. Germline V gene lookup returns CDR1 GTSNPN and CDR2 SVGIG (reference sequence). This CDR3 spans 16 amino acids. Trimming stripped 1 base from V and 5 bases from J, with 15 bases between. CDR3: CAWSDPSRSHNSPLHF. CDR3 DNA: TGTGCCTGGAGTGATCCTTCTAGGAGTCATAATTCACCCCTCCACTTT.

The genes are TRBV10-2 and TRBJ2-3; 11 bases fit TRBD2. The length of the CDR3 is 15 residues. Germline V gives CDR1 WSHSY, CDR2 SAAADI. The V and J ends lost 7 bases and 5 bases, in that order; junction bases with no gene match: 8. Written as DNA, the CDR3 is TGCGCCAGCATTAATAGCGGGGGGGCCGTAGATACGCAGTATTTT. It translates to CASINSGGAVDTQYF.

This clone occurred once. This rearrangement joins TRBV5-6 to TRBJ1-3, with D possibly TRBD1 on 5 matching bases. The V and J ends lost 0 bases and 4 bases respectively, with 11 bases between them. This CDR3 has 15 amino acids. Per the germline V gene, CDR1 is SGHDT and CDR2 is YYEEEE. CDR3 DNA: TGTGCCAGCAGCTTGGATTGGGGGGACGGAAACACCATATATTTT. Protein product: CASSLDWGDGNTIYF.

The V gene is TRBV24-1, the J gene TRBJ1-1; 9 nucleotides align to TRBD1. Trimming took 3 bases from V and 4 from J; bases not matched to a gene: 14. This CDR3 is built from 18 residues. Germline V CDR1 and CDR2: KGHDR, SFDVKD. The CDR3 region has the DNA TGTGCCACCAGTGATGGGGCTCCTGCGGGACAGGGACGCACTGAAGCTTTCTTT. Its translation: CATSDGAPAGQGRTEAFF.

The chain joins TRBV19 to TRBJ1-1, with D perhaps matching TRBD1 (5 bases). V was shortened by 9 bases and J by 0 bases, with 14 bases between the two germline ends. The CDR3 covers 14 residues. Germline V gene sequence: CDR1 LNHDA, CDR2 SQIVND (reference sequence). CDR3: CASTGRGMNTEAFF. The CDR3 DNA reads TGTGCCAGCACGGGGCGGGGGATGAACACTGAAGCTTTCTTT.

In this sample, this clone turned up a few times. This sequence joins TRBV19 and TRBJ1-1, with D perhaps matching TRBD1 (5 bases). Germline V gene sequence: CDR1 LNHDA, CDR2 SQIVND (reference sequence). The V and J ends lost 4 bases and 0 bases respectively, with 12 bases between them. The CDR3 sequence is 15 residues long. CDR3 nucleotides: TGTGCCAGTAGTACGGGGGGGTGGCTGAACACTGAAGCTTTCTTT. Translation gives CASSTGGWLNTEAFF.

The chain employs TRBV7-8 and TRBJ2-7; 7 nucleotides align to TRBD1. Germline CDR1 SGHVS, CDR2 FQNEAQ. CDR3 length equals 14 residues. J gave up 5 bases and V 6 bases, and 10 bases lay outside the gene matches. The CDR3 DNA is TGTGCCAGCAGGTTGATTACAGGGGTTGACGAGCAGTACTTC. Protein: CASRLITGVDEQYF.

The rearrangement links TRBV7-3 to TRBJ1-6, with 7 bases aligning to TRBD1. CDR1 and CDR2 (germline): SGHTA, FQGTGA. The CDR3 covers 15 residues. The junction had 11 bases not matched to a gene; V was cut back by 6 bases and J by 9 bases. As DNA, the CDR3 is TGTGCCAGCAGTACTTCAGGGGGTTGGAGTTCACCCCTCCACTTT. Protein sequence: CASSTSGGWSSPLHF.

J is TRBJ1-2 and V is TRBV5-1; D not certain. This CDR3 contains 13 residues. Deletions cut 0 bases from V and 8 bases from J, with 11 bases between. CDR1 and CDR2 (germline): SGHRS, YFSETQ. CDR3 loop: CASSLVVKRGYTF. The CDR3, as DNA: TGCGCCAGCAGCTTGGTGGTCAAACGGGGCTACACCTTC.

With regard to this clone: Other DNA sequences in this sample translate to the same CDR3. The rearrangement uses TRBV5-1 and TRBJ1-2, with a weak D call TRBD1 (6 bases). The germline V gene has CDR1 SGHRS and CDR2 YFSETQ. Trimming took off 0 bases at V and 8 bases at J, with 11 bases between the two ends. This CDR3 comprises 13 residues. The CDR3 DNA sequence: TGCGCCAGCAGCTTGGAAGGGGGTCAGGGCTACACCTTC. Translated, it gives CASSLEGGQGYTF.

J is TRBJ2-2 and V is TRBV3-1 (or the pseudogene TRBV3-2), with TRBD2 matching 9 bases. Germline V gene data show CDR1 as LGHDT and CDR2 as YNNKEL (reference sequence). CDR3 size: 15 residues. Unmatched junction bases numbered 3, after V lost 3 bases and J lost 4 bases. CDR3 DNA: TGTGCCAGCAGCCATCTAGCGGGGTTCACCGGGGAGCTGTTTTTT. Protein sequence: CASSHLAGFTGELFF.

The CDR3 reads CASSQALAGANEQFF. DNA of the CDR3: TGTGCCAGCAGCCAAGCGCTAGCGGGGGCGAATGAGCAGTTCTTC. This chain uses TRBV3-1 (or the pseudogene TRBV3-2) with TRBJ2-1; 10 nucleotides align to TRBD2. The CDR3 length is 15 residues. The ends lost 1 base at V and 7 bases at J; junction bases unmatched: 4. CDR1 is LGHDT and CDR2 is YNNKEL in the germline V gene (reference sequence).

The chain combines TRBV20-1 with TRBJ1-2; 8 positions agree with TRBD1. Losses at the gene ends were 3 bases for V and 3 bases for J; bases not matched to a gene: 6. Per germline, CDR1 DFQATT and CDR2 SNEGSKA (reference sequence). This CDR3 is built from 14 residues. DNA for the CDR3: TGCAGTGCTAGTTCGATGGGACAGGACTATGGCTACACCTTC. It yields the protein CSASSMGQDYGYTF.